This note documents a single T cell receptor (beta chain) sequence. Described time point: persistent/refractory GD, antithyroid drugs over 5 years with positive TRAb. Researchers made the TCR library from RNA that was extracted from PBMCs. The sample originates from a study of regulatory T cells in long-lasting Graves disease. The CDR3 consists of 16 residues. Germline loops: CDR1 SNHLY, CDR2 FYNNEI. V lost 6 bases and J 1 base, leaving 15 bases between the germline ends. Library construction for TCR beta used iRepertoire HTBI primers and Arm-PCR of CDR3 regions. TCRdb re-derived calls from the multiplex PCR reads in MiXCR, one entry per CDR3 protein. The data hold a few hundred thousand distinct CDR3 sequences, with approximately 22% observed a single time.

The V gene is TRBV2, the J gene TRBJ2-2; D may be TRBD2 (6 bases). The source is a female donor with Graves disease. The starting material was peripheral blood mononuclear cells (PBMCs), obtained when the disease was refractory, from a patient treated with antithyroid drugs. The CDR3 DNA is TGTGCCAGCAGCGCCACCGGGACTCAGAACACCGGGGAGCTGTTTTTT. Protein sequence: CASSATGTQNTGELFF.